The present T cell receptor beta chain was sequenced within a study of Graves' ophthalmopathy and Graves' hyperthyroidism. Hyperthyroidism patients had new diagnoses, durations under 2 months, and ages of 18 to 65. Scientists amplified the TCR beta CDR3 regions from RNA transcripts. Following a first-round RT-PCR that used HTBI primers, a second-round multiplex PCR was carried out. A single record per CDR3 protein comes from TCRdb applying MiXCR to the multiplex PCR reads. The sample contains around 1.1 million distinct CDR3 sequences, less than 45% of which appear only once. This clonotype was recorded a few times. Antigen unknown. Since a much larger clone is just one base distant, this may be a read error. General study results and limits: Blood also harbored most expanded thyroid clonotypes above 0.001 frequency.

The sequenced sample consisted of peripheral blood or thyroid tissue (not recorded which). The clonotype originates from an adult man with Graves' hyperthyroidism.

CDR3 sequence: CASSSDGGGVETQYF. In nucleotides, the CDR3 is TGTGCCAGCAGCTCAGATGGCGGGGGGGTAGAGACCCAGTACTTC. J is TRBJ2-5 and V is TRBV11-2; TRBD2 aligns across 9 bases. After removal of 4 bases from V and 4 bases from J, the junction contained 7 bases not matched to a gene. CDR3 length equals 15 residues. Germline V CDR1 and CDR2: SGHAT, FQNNGV.